The text below deals with one TCR beta chain. Its specificity is unknown. These data belong to a study of T cell responses to AZD1222 COVID-19 vaccine. Whole-study results and caveats: Donors skewed white British and female; clonal diversity was possibly underestimated.

Germline V gives CDR1 LNHDA, CDR2 SQIVND (reference sequence). This CDR3 contains 12 residues. V was shortened by 1 base and J by 8 bases, with 8 bases between the two germline ends. The repertoire was sequenced with immunoSEQ multiplex PCR; TCRdb's copy has only in-frame clones and lacks some. This sample yields approximately 100,000 clones, of which roughly 89% are seen a single time; 3.5% to 4.5% belongs to the top ten. The clonotype was recovered from an adult in good health. The source was peripheral blood, collected on day 0 of AZD1222 vaccination. The chain is built from TRBV19 and TRBJ1-1, with no clear D. CDR3 residues: CASSIGHIEAFF. The CDR3 region has the DNA TGTGCCAGTAGTATAGGACACATCGAAGCTTTCTTT.